This TCR beta chain was retrieved from a study of siplizumab effects on memory and regulatory T cells. This clone was observed a single time. The antigen is not known. Sequencing was performed with immunoSEQ multiplex PCR; in TCRdb, only in-frame clones are kept and a portion is missing. The repertoire holds over 85,000 clones, with approximately 95% as singletons. Study outcomes and limitations: Siplizumab caused a significant drop in alloreactive sequences traceable to unstimulated CD4+ memory cells.

Specimen: non-Treg CD4+ T cells sorted from blood. The sequence was obtained from a human donor in good health.

The CDR3 sequence: CASSPLDYEQYF. For the CDR3, the DNA is TGTGCCAGCAGCCCCTTAGATTACGAGCAGTACTTC. The chain recombines TRBV28 with TRBJ2-5; D is uncertain. The J call is doubtful: the DNA matches TRBJ2-7 better. Germline CDR1 MDHEN, CDR2 SYDVKM. The CDR3 has 12 amino acids.